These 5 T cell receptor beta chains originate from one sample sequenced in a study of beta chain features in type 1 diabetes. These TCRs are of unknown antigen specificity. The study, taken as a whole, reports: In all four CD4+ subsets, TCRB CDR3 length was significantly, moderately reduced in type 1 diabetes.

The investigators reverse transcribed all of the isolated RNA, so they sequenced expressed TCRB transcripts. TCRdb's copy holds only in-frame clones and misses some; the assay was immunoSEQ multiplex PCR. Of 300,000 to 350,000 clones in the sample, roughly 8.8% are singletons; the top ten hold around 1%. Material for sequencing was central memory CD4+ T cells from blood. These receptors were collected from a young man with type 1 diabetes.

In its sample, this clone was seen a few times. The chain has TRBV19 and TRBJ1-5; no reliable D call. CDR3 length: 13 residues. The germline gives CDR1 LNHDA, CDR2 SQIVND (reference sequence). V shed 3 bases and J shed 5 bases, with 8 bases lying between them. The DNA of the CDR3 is TGTGCCAGTAGTATGTCGGTTGATCAGCCCCAGCATTTT. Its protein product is CASSMSVDQPQHF.

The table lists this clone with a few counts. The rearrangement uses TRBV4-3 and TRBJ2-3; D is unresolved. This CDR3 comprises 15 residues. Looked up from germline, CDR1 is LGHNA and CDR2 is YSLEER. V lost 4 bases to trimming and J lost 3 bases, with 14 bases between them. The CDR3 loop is CASSRVPGVTDTQYF. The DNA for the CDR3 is TGCGCCAGCAGCCGGGTGCCCGGAGTTACAGATACGCAGTATTTT.

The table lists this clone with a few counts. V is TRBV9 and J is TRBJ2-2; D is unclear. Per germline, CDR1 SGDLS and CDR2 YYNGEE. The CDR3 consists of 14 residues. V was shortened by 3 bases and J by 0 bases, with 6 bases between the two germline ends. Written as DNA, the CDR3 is TGTGCCAGCAGCGGACCTTCGAACACCGGGGAGCTGTTTTTT. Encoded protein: CASSGPSNTGELFF.

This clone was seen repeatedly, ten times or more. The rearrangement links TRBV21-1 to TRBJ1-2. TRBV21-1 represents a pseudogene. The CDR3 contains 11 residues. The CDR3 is CASSDECGYTF. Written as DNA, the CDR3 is TGTGCCAGCAGCGACGAGTGCGGCTACACCTTC.

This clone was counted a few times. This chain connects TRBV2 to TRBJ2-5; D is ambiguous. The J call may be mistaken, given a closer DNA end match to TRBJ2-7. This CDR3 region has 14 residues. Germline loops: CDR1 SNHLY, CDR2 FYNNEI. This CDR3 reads CASSESPATYEQYF. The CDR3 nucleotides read TGTGCCAGCAGTGAATCGCCAGCCACCTACGAGCAGTACTTC.